This T cell receptor beta chain was sequenced in a study of regulatory T cells in long-lasting Graves disease. Across the whole study: Graves' patients who were just diagnosed had used antithyroid drugs for under 3 months.

The ends were cut back, 7 bases at V and 5 bases at J, with 17 bases in the middle. CDR3 size: 13 residues. The germline V gene has CDR1 DFQATT and CDR2 SNEGSKA (reference sequence). To make TCR beta libraries, researchers used iRepertoire HTBI primers and Arm-PCR of CDR3 regions. TCRdb processed the multiplex PCR reads anew with MiXCR; each CDR3 protein has one entry. This table has 200,000 to 250,000 distinct CDR3 sequences, roughly a fifth appearing once. Time point here: newly diagnosed GD, antithyroid drugs for less than 3 months. From PBMCs, RNA was extracted and then used to make the TCR library. This clonotype came up many times. The sample was also linked to a second study, of T cells in Graves' hyperthyroidism and ophthalmopathy. That paper adds: An initial round of RT-PCR targeting the TCR CDR3 relied on the HTBI primer set.

The source material was peripheral blood mononuclear cells (PBMCs), sampled at new diagnosis, from a patient treated with antithyroid drugs. V usage is TRBV20-1 and J usage is TRBJ2-5; D is possibly TRBD2 (7 bases). The source of this sequence is a woman aged 30 to 39 with Graves disease. CDR3 sequence (DNA): TGCAGTGTCTATGGGGGGGCTCTGGAGACCCAGTACTTC. Its protein product is CSVYGGALETQYF.